Listed below are T cell receptor beta chains from one sample, sequenced in a study of blood T cells in healthy people across ages. TCRdb fed the 5' RACE reads into MiXCR, producing one record per CDR3 protein. The sample includes about a million distinct CDR3 sequences, roughly 51% of them seen just once. Sequencing input: blood. Every receptor here comes from a woman in her sixties or seventies in good health. The CDR3 runs from the conserved cysteine through the conserved F or W. The D gene is left open where the match is weak. For some rows the clone size is stated as once, few or many, or as a class when expanded; others skip it.

J	D	size	V	CDR3	DNA
TRBJ2-3	NA	few	TRBV25-1	CASSRPGQGADTQYF	TGTGCCAGCAGTCGCCCCGGGCAGGGCGCAGATACGCAGTATTTT
TRBJ2-7	NA	few	TRBV28	CASRAAWGEGGYEQYF	TGTGCCAGCCGGGCGGCTTGGGGAGAGGGTGGTTACGAGCAGTACTTC
TRBJ2-1	TRBD1	few	TRBV5-1	CASSLEGQGATDEQFF	TGCGCCAGCAGCTTGGAAGGGCAGGGGGCGACCGATGAGCAGTTCTTC
TRBJ2-3	NA	NA	TRBV9	CASSPRGGRTETSTDTQYF	TGTGCCAGCAGCCCAAGAGGCGGGCGGACCGAAACTAGCACAGATACGCAGTATTTT
TRBJ1-2	NA	once	TRBV6-5	CASTQGWDGYTF	TGTGCCAGCACACAGGGCTGGGATGGCTACACCTTC
TRBJ1-2	NA	few	TRBV7-2	CASSLDSGSGGYGYTF	TGTGCCAGCAGCTTAGACTCCGGGAGCGGGGGCTATGGCTACACCTTC
TRBJ2-3	TRBD2	NA	TRBV5-1	CASRDGLAGTDTQYF	TGCGCCAGCAGAGATGGACTAGCGGGCACGGATACGCAGTATTTT
TRBJ2-5	NA	NA	TRBV20-1	CSASGYLSTFQETQYF	TGCAGTGCTAGTGGGTATTTGAGTACCTTCCAAGAGACCCAGTACTTC
TRBJ2-3	TRBD2	NA	TRBV15	CATSRRRGFTDTQYF	TGTGCCACCAGCAGACGGCGGGGGTTCACAGATACGCAGTATTTT
TRBJ1-2	NA	once	TRBV9	CASSVSASSNYGYTF	TGTGCCAGCAGCGTATCGGCCAGTTCTAACTATGGCTACACCTTC
TRBJ2-1	TRBD2	NA	TRBV4-1	CASSREGTSGTFEQFF	TGCGCCAGCAGCCGGGAGGGGACTAGCGGGACTTTTGAGCAGTTCTTC
TRBJ1-5	TRBD1	NA	TRBV15	CATFQTGASNQPQHF	TGTGCCACCTTTCAGACAGGGGCTAGCAATCAGCCCCAGCATTTT
TRBJ1-6	NA	once	TRBV27	CASSLDSSWNSPLHF	TGTGCCAGCAGTTTGGACAGTTCATGGAATTCACCCCTCCACTTT
TRBJ1-4	NA	NA	TRBV20-1	CSASRVGEKLFF	TGCAGTGCCTCCAGGGTGGGCGAAAAACTGTTTTTT
TRBJ2-5	TRBD2	NA	TRBV30	CAWSGGGQKTQYF	TGTGCCTGGAGTGGGGGAGGGCAAAAGACCCAGTACTTC
TRBJ2-6	TRBD1	NA	TRBV5-1	CASSDGTGSTGANVLTF	TGCGCCAGCAGCGACGGGACAGGGAGTACCGGGGCCAACGTCCTGACTTTC
TRBJ1-2	NA	once	TRBV3-1	CASSLGPGYTF	TGTGCCAGCAGCCTGGGTCCTGGCTACACCTTC
TRBJ2-1	NA	few	TRBV2	CASRVGHPRDEQFF	TGTGCCAGCAGGGTGGGACACCCAAGAGATGAGCAGTTCTTC
TRBJ2-3	NA	few	TRBV4-3	CASSQVADTDTQYF	TGCGCCAGCAGCCAAGTGGCAGACACAGATACGCAGTATTTT
TRBJ2-3	NA	few	TRBV6-2/TRBV6-3	CASSYPPPDTQYF	TGTGCCAGCAGTTACCCGCCCCCAGATACGCAGTATTTT
TRBJ2-1	TRBD1	few	TRBV5-1	CASSLAGTGTYNEQFF	TGCGCCAGCAGCTTGGCCGGGACAGGGACCTACAATGAGCAGTTCTTC
TRBJ2-1	NA	NA	TRBV20-1	CSAPAETTSYNEQFF	TGCAGTGCTCCGGCGGAGACAACCTCCTACAATGAGCAGTTCTTC
TRBJ1-2	NA	NA	TRBV7-9	CASQGYNNYGYTF	TGTGCAAGCCAGGGGTACAACAACTATGGCTACACCTTC
TRBJ2-6	NA	few	TRBV12-3/TRBV12-4	CASSFGGLSGANVLTF	TGTGCCAGCAGTTTTGGAGGTCTCTCTGGGGCCAACGTCCTGACTTTC
TRBJ2-1	TRBD1	once	TRBV27	CASSLGTGGNYNEQFF	TGTGCCAGCAGTCTCGGGACAGGGGGCAACTACAATGAGCAGTTCTTC
TRBJ2-7	TRBD1	NA	TRBV20-1	CSADTGQGTTYEQYF	TGCAGTGCTGATACGGGACAGGGGACGACCTACGAGCAGTACTTC
TRBJ2-1	NA	NA	TRBV6-6	CASRDVDEQFF	TGTGCCAGCAGAGACGTAGATGAGCAGTTCTTC
TRBJ1-4	TRBD1	NA	TRBV7-2	CASSPTRDRVEKLFF	TGTGCCAGCAGCCCTACCCGGGACAGGGTCGAAAAACTGTTTTTT
TRBJ2-7	NA	few	TRBV7-2	CASSPVAEIKYEQYF	TGTGCCAGCAGCCCCGTAGCGGAAATAAAATACGAGCAGTACTTC
TRBJ2-7	NA	NA	TRBV4-1	CASSQVRGDSYDQYF	TGCGCCAGCAGCCAAGTCAGGGGGGATTCTTACGATCAGTACTTC
TRBJ2-5	TRBD1	NA	TRBV29-1	CSAGQGEEMTQYF	TGCAGCGCAGGACAGGGGGAGGAAATGACCCAGTACTTC
TRBJ2-4	NA	few	TRBV4-2	CASSQGQAQYF	TGTGCCAGCAGCCAAGGACAGGCCCAGTACTTC
TRBJ2-7	TRBD2	NA	TRBV5-1	CASSFREGWNEQYF	TGCGCCAGCAGCTTCCGGGAGGGCTGGAACGAGCAGTACTTC
TRBJ2-1	NA	NA	TRBV20-1	CSARTHPYNEQFF	TGCAGTGCTAGGACCCACCCTTACAATGAGCAGTTCTTC
TRBJ1-6	TRBD1	NA	TRBV6-5	CASSYDRVDVNSPLHF	TGTGCCAGCAGTTACGACAGGGTGGACGTAAATTCACCCCTCCACTTT
TRBJ2-5	NA	NA	TRBV5-1	CASSFIENEQYF	TGCGCCAGCAGCTTCATTGAGAATGAGCAGTACTTC
TRBJ2-7	NA	few	TRBV12-3/TRBV12-4	CASSIPPSTEQYF	TGTGCCAGCAGTATCCCTCCTAGCACCGAGCAGTACTTC
TRBJ2-6	NA	NA	TRBV6-2/TRBV6-3	CAGRPSRLTPGANVLTF	TGTGCCGGCAGGCCAAGTAGACTAACCCCTGGGGCCAACGTCCTGACTTTC
TRBJ2-3	NA	NA	TRBV5-1	CASSGFGRNTDTQYF	TGCGCCAGCAGCGGTTTCGGGCGGAACACAGATACGCAGTATTTT
TRBJ2-1	TRBD1	NA	TRBV6-6	CASSWGQGYNEQFF	TGTGCCAGCAGTTGGGGACAGGGCTACAATGAGCAGTTCTTC
TRBJ2-5	NA	NA	TRBV20-1	CSAMYRRGPQETQYF	TGCAGTGCCATGTATCGACGGGGCCCCCAAGAGACCCAGTACTTC
TRBJ1-2	NA	NA	TRBV9	CASSVEDNLGYTF	TGTGCCAGCAGCGTAGAGGACAACCTGGGCTACACCTTC
TRBJ2-1	NA	NA	TRBV5-1	CASSLEGSPTVAYEQFF	TGCGCCAGCAGCTTGGAGGGTAGCCCCACTGTAGCTTATGAGCAGTTCTTC
TRBJ2-1	NA	NA	TRBV6-1	CAITAGGGYNEQFF	TGTGCCATCACAGCAGGGGGGGGTTACAATGAGCAGTTCTTC
TRBJ2-3	TRBD2	few	TRBV15	CATSSGTSGSLTDTQYF	TGTGCCACCAGCAGTGGGACTAGCGGGAGTTTAACAGATACGCAGTATTTT
TRBJ2-7	TRBD2	NA	TRBV20-1	CSARLGGSYYEQYF	TGCAGTGCTAGATTGGGGGGGTCGTACTACGAGCAGTACTTC
TRBJ2-7	TRBD1	NA	TRBV28	CASSRMAGQAVYEQYF	TGTGCCAGCAGCCGTATGGCGGGACAGGCCGTCTACGAGCAGTACTTC
TRBJ2-1	TRBD1	NA	TRBV29-1	CSARGQGAYEQFF	TGCAGCGCCCGAGGACAGGGGGCCTATGAGCAGTTCTTC
TRBJ2-7	NA	NA	TRBV11-2	CASSGAWGEQYF	TGTGCCAGCAGCGGGGCTTGGGGTGAGCAGTACTTC
TRBJ1-2	NA	NA	TRBV4-1	CASSPGSSYGYTF	TGCGCCAGCAGCCCGGGGTCCAGCTATGGCTACACCTTC
TRBJ2-7	TRBD2	NA	TRBV20-1	CSAGLAETYEQYF	TGCAGTGCTGGGCTAGCGGAAACCTACGAGCAGTACTTC
TRBJ2-5	NA	NA	TRBV2	CASSGVAAQETQYF	TGTGCCAGCAGTGGAGTGGCAGCACAAGAGACCCAGTACTTC
TRBJ2-1	TRBD2	NA	TRBV27	CASSSSGTRMSYNEQFF	TGTGCCAGCAGTTCATCCGGGACTAGAATGTCCTACAATGAGCAGTTCTTC
TRBJ2-5	NA	NA	TRBV18	CASSPRRLETQYF	TGTGCCAGCTCACCAAGGCGATTGGAGACCCAGTACTTC
TRBJ2-1	TRBD2	few	TRBV20-1	CSASLAAGVGDEQFF	TGCAGTGCTAGCTTGGCTGCGGGAGTCGGGGATGAGCAGTTCTTC
TRBJ1-2	NA	NA	TRBV12-3/TRBV12-4	CASSIEVGSYGYTF	TGTGCCAGCAGTATAGAAGTAGGGTCCTATGGCTACACCTTC
TRBJ2-1	NA	NA	TRBV24-1	CATSDPGRVYNEQFF	TGTGCCACCAGTGATCCCGGCAGGGTCTACAATGAGCAGTTCTTC